This T cell receptor beta chain is drawn from a study of graft-versus-host responses after intestinal transplantation. Overall study results and limits: GvH clones turned up in recipient marrow; some had shown up first in ileum or blood.

V was cut by 3 bases and J by 4 bases, with 8 bases left in between. This CDR3 is 13 amino acids long. Germline V lookup: CDR1 SGHDT, CDR2 YYEEEE. Comments on this clone: Its antigen is as yet unknown.

The table came from immunoSEQ multiplex PCR; TCRdb's copy has only in-frame clones and leaves some out. The sample shows about 15,000 clones, 79% of them seen only once. Graft samples were processed, releasing intraepithelial and lamina propria lymphocytes. The chain uses TRBV5-6 and TRBJ1-3, with D unresolved. The receptor was isolated from a human patient who received an intestinal transplant, so some T cells may come from the graft donor. This specimen consisted of ileum tissue, obtained roughly 460 days after intestinal transplant. CDR3 amino acids: CASSSKSGNTIYF. The CDR3 nucleotides are TGTGCCAGCAGCTCCAAAAGCGGAAACACCATATATTTT. The full variable domain, completed using reference TRBV5-6 and TRBJ1-3, is DAGVTQSPTHLIKTRGQQVTLRCSPKSGHDTVSWYQQALGQGPQFIFQYYEEEERQRGNFPDRFSGHQFPNYSSELNVNALLLGDSALYLCASSSKSGNTIYFGEGSWLTVV.